This is a list of T cell receptor beta chains from one sample in a study of vaccination effects on CD4 cells after COVID-19. Their antigens remain unidentified. TCRdb keeps only in-frame clones here, not all; method: immunoSEQ multiplex PCR. The sample contains about 46,000 clones, 74% of which appear only once. The material sequenced was CD4+ T cells from PBMCs cultured with HCoV-OC43 spike peptides, taken after COVID-19 vaccination. These receptors came from a human donor who received a COVID-19 vaccine. The CDR3 runs from the conserved cysteine through the conserved F or W. Each record gives: D gene, clone size, V gene, J gene, CDR3 DNA, CDR3 protein. A D gene is named only where the DNA matches it firmly. A clone size is listed for some rows: how often the clone was seen (once, few, many), or a class if it is expanded.

D gene: .; clone size: .; V gene: TRBV12-1; J gene: TRBJ2-1; CDR3 DNA: TGTGCCAGCAGCTTTGATCTAGCGGGGGGATACAATGAGCAGTTCTTC; CDR3 protein: CASSFDLAGGYNEQFF
D gene: .; clone size: .; V gene: TRBV7-9; J gene: TRBJ2-7; CDR3 DNA: TGTGCCAGCAGCCTCGGGGCCTCTAGCTCCTACGAGCAGTACTTC; CDR3 protein: CASSLGASSSYEQYF
D gene: TRBD2; clone size: .; V gene: TRBV24-1; J gene: TRBJ2-1; CDR3 DNA: TGTGCCACCAGTGTAGGGGACTACCTCAACAATGAGCAGTTCTTC; CDR3 protein: CATSVGDYLNNEQFF
D gene: .; clone size: .; V gene: TRBV5-5; J gene: TRBJ1-2; CDR3 DNA: TGTGCCAGCAGCTTAGGACCCGGCCTAGGCTACACCTTC; CDR3 protein: CASSLGPGLGYTF
D gene: .; clone size: .; V gene: TRBV4-1; J gene: TRBJ2-1; CDR3 DNA: TGCGCCAGCAGCCAGATCGGCCGGGGCAGGGCCACCCGAGAGTTCTTC; CDR3 protein: CASSQIGRGRATREFF
D gene: TRBD1; clone size: .; V gene: TRBV28; J gene: TRBJ2-7; CDR3 DNA: TGTGCCAGCAGGGGACAGGGCGTCGCTAGCTACGAGCAGTACTTC; CDR3 protein: CASRGQGVASYEQYF
D gene: .; clone size: .; V gene: TRBV5-1; J gene: TRBJ2-1; CDR3 DNA: TGCGCCAGCAGCTCCCGGGACACCATTGAGCAGTTCTTC; CDR3 protein: CASSSRDTIEQFF
D gene: .; clone size: .; V gene: TRBV2; J gene: TRBJ2-7; CDR3 DNA: TGTGCCAGCAGAGGCCGCGACCGACACCTACTCTACGAGCAGTACTTC; CDR3 protein: CASRGRDRHLLYEQYF
D gene: .; clone size: .; V gene: TRBV2; J gene: TRBJ2-3; CDR3 DNA: TGTGCCAGCAGTGCAGGTCGCACAGATACGCAGTATTTT; CDR3 protein: CASSAGRTDTQYF
D gene: .; clone size: .; V gene: TRBV7-9; J gene: TRBJ2-5; CDR3 DNA: TGTGCCAGCAGCCTTCCTCCTCAAGAGACCCAGTACTTC; CDR3 protein: CASSLPPQETQYF
D gene: .; clone size: few; V gene: TRBV5-1; J gene: TRBJ1-3; CDR3 DNA: TGCGCCAGCAGCTTGAATGGTCAGGGGCTCGCTGGAAACACCATATATTTT; CDR3 protein: CASSLNGQGLAGNTIYF
D gene: .; clone size: .; V gene: TRBV12-3/TRBV12-4; J gene: TRBJ1-1; CDR3 DNA: TGTGCCAGCAGTTTGGGGGGTCTGGCTGAAGCTTTCTTT; CDR3 protein: CASSLGGLAEAFF
D gene: .; clone size: .; V gene: TRBV6-2/TRBV6-3; J gene: TRBJ2-7; CDR3 DNA: TGTGCCAGCAGTTCTCGTAGCGGTCCCAGGACGTACGAGCAGTACTTC; CDR3 protein: CASSSRSGPRTYEQYF
D gene: .; clone size: .; V gene: TRBV14; J gene: TRBJ1-1; CDR3 DNA: TGTGCCAGCAGCCAAGCGGGAAGGCGGGGCACTGAAGCTTTCTTT; CDR3 protein: CASSQAGRRGTEAFF
D gene: TRBD2; clone size: few; V gene: TRBV5-1; J gene: TRBJ2-1; CDR3 DNA: TGCGCCAGCAGCAGAAACCCTAGCGGGACCTCCTACAATGAGCAGTTCTTC; CDR3 protein: CASSRNPSGTSYNEQFF
D gene: .; clone size: .; V gene: TRBV5-1; J gene: TRBJ2-5; CDR3 DNA: TGCGCCAGCAGGAAAGACAGTCAAGAGACCCAGTACTTC; CDR3 protein: CASRKDSQETQYF
D gene: TRBD1; clone size: .; V gene: TRBV15; J gene: TRBJ2-7; CDR3 DNA: TGTGCCACCAGCAGAGACAGGGGGCGCGAGCAGTACTTC; CDR3 protein: CATSRDRGREQYF
D gene: TRBD2; clone size: .; V gene: TRBV14; J gene: TRBJ2-6; CDR3 DNA: TGTGCCAGCAGACCTAGCGGCTCTGGGGCCAACGTCCTGACTTTC; CDR3 protein: CASRPSGSGANVLTF
D gene: .; clone size: .; V gene: TRBV9; J gene: TRBJ2-5; CDR3 DNA: TGTGCCAGCAGCGTAGGCGCTAGTGGGGAGACCCAGTACTTC; CDR3 protein: CASSVGASGETQYF
D gene: .; clone size: once; V gene: TRBV5-5; J gene: TRBJ2-3; CDR3 DNA: TGTGCCAGCAGCTTGGTGACATCTCAAGATACGCAGTATTTT; CDR3 protein: CASSLVTSQDTQYF
D gene: .; clone size: few; V gene: TRBV19; J gene: TRBJ2-7; CDR3 DNA: TGTGCCAGTAGTATGACGGCCAGGTACGGGGAGCAGTACTTC; CDR3 protein: CASSMTARYGEQYF
D gene: .; clone size: few; V gene: TRBV29-1; J gene: TRBJ2-3; CDR3 DNA: TGCAGCGTTCCTAAAACAGGGCCAGATACGCAGTATTTT; CDR3 protein: CSVPKTGPDTQYF
D gene: TRBD1; clone size: .; V gene: TRBV10-3; J gene: TRBJ2-7; CDR3 DNA: TGTGCCATCAGTGGTGCGGGACAGGGCTACGAGCAGTACTTC; CDR3 protein: CAISGAGQGYEQYF
D gene: .; clone size: .; V gene: TRBV9; J gene: TRBJ1-6; CDR3 DNA: TGTGCCAGCAGCGTTCGTGTGGATAATTCACCCCTCCACTTT; CDR3 protein: CASSVRVDNSPLHF
D gene: .; clone size: few; V gene: TRBV2; J gene: TRBJ2-7; CDR3 DNA: TGTGCCAGCAGAAGTATCGAGCAGTACTTC; CDR3 protein: CASRSIEQYF
D gene: .; clone size: .; V gene: TRBV4-1; J gene: TRBJ1-4; CDR3 DNA: TGCGCCAGCAGCCCCCCCCGTGGGCGAGGGGGTGAAAAACTGTTTTTT; CDR3 protein: CASSPPRGRGGEKLFF
D gene: .; clone size: .; V gene: TRBV12-3/TRBV12-4; J gene: TRBJ2-2; CDR3 DNA: TGTGCCAGCAGGCACGACACCGGGGAGCTGTTTTTT; CDR3 protein: CASRHDTGELFF
D gene: TRBD1; clone size: .; V gene: TRBV6-5; J gene: TRBJ1-6; CDR3 DNA: TGTGCCAGCAGAAGGACAGGGAATTCACCCCTCCACTTT; CDR3 protein: CASRRTGNSPLHF
D gene: .; clone size: .; V gene: TRBV18; J gene: TRBJ1-2; CDR3 DNA: TGTGCCAGCTCACCGGACAAAGGCTATGGCTACACCTTC; CDR3 protein: CASSPDKGYGYTF
D gene: .; clone size: .; V gene: TRBV6-1; J gene: TRBJ2-5; CDR3 DNA: TGTGCCAGCAGTGAAGATCGACCGTGGGGTGGCGAGACCCAGTACTTC; CDR3 protein: CASSEDRPWGGETQYF
D gene: TRBD1; clone size: .; V gene: TRBV5-1; J gene: TRBJ2-7; CDR3 DNA: TGCGCCAGCAGTTTGCCGGGGACAGGGGGTTGGTCCTACGAGCAGTACTTC; CDR3 protein: CASSLPGTGGWSYEQYF
D gene: TRBD2; clone size: .; V gene: TRBV3-1/TRBV3-2; J gene: TRBJ2-3; CDR3 DNA: TGTGCCAGCAAGGGTAGCGGGGGCACAGATACGCAGTATTTT; CDR3 protein: CASKGSGGTDTQYF
D gene: TRBD2; clone size: .; V gene: TRBV11-2; J gene: TRBJ2-7; CDR3 DNA: TGTGCCAGCAGCATACTAGCGGGGGTCTACGAGCAGTACTTC; CDR3 protein: CASSILAGVYEQYF
D gene: .; clone size: once; V gene: TRBV5-6; J gene: TRBJ1-1; CDR3 DNA: TGTGCCAGCAGCTTGTGGGGAAGGGCAGGGAAAGCTTTCTTT; CDR3 protein: CASSLWGRAGKAFF
D gene: .; clone size: .; V gene: TRBV6-5; J gene: TRBJ1-5; CDR3 DNA: TGTGCCAGCAGCGCGGACGGAAGCAATCAGCCCCAGCATTTT; CDR3 protein: CASSADGSNQPQHF
D gene: TRBD2; clone size: .; V gene: TRBV3-1/TRBV3-2; J gene: TRBJ2-1; CDR3 DNA: TGTGCCAGCAGCCAACCTAGCGGGAGGGCCGGGGGCAATGAGCAGTTCTTC; CDR3 protein: CASSQPSGRAGGNEQFF
D gene: .; clone size: .; V gene: TRBV6-5; J gene: TRBJ1-6; CDR3 DNA: TGTGCCAGCAGTTACAGACGGCCGACGCCTAATTCACCCCTCCACTTT; CDR3 protein: CASSYRRPTPNSPLHF
D gene: .; clone size: .; V gene: TRBV7-2; J gene: TRBJ1-2; CDR3 DNA: TGTGCCAGCAGCTTTGAAGGGAGATATGGCTACACCTTC; CDR3 protein: CASSFEGRYGYTF
D gene: .; clone size: .; V gene: TRBV18; J gene: TRBJ2-5; CDR3 DNA: TGTGCCAGCTCACCGGACCTTCAAGAGACCCAGTACTTC; CDR3 protein: CASSPDLQETQYF
D gene: .; clone size: .; V gene: TRBV25-1; J gene: TRBJ1-3; CDR3 DNA: TGTGCCAGCAGTGTGGGGGGGACTGGAAACACCATATATTTT; CDR3 protein: CASSVGGTGNTIYF
D gene: TRBD2; clone size: .; V gene: TRBV6-5; J gene: TRBJ2-2; CDR3 DNA: TGTGCCAGCAGTTACTCGGGGAGGGCCGCTGGGGAGCTGTTTTTT; CDR3 protein: CASSYSGRAAGELFF
D gene: TRBD2; clone size: .; V gene: TRBV30; J gene: TRBJ2-1; CDR3 DNA: TGTGCCTGGAGGGTAGCGGGGGGGCCATTGGTTGAGCAGTTCTTC; CDR3 protein: CAWRVAGGPLVEQFF
D gene: .; clone size: .; V gene: TRBV27; J gene: TRBJ1-1; CDR3 DNA: TGTGCCAGCCTCATGGGGGGTAGCACTGAAGCTTTCTTT; CDR3 protein: CASLMGGSTEAFF
D gene: .; clone size: .; V gene: TRBV15; J gene: TRBJ1-5; CDR3 DNA: TGTGCCACCAGCAGCTATAATCAGCCCCAGCATTTT; CDR3 protein: CATSSYNQPQHF
D gene: .; clone size: .; V gene: TRBV2; J gene: TRBJ2-1; CDR3 DNA: TGTGCCAGCAGCCTCCATATGCGGGGCAATGAGCAGTTCTTC; CDR3 protein: CASSLHMRGNEQFF
D gene: .; clone size: .; V gene: TRBV5-4; J gene: TRBJ2-5; CDR3 DNA: TGTGCCAGCAGCTTGGGGCAGGGGATACGAGAGACCCAGTACTTC; CDR3 protein: CASSLGQGIRETQYF
D gene: .; clone size: .; V gene: TRBV27; J gene: TRBJ1-2; CDR3 DNA: TGTGCCAGCGGAAAAGTCTGGGGTGTCCTGAACTATGGCTACACCTTC; CDR3 protein: CASGKVWGVLNYGYTF
D gene: .; clone size: .; V gene: TRBV5-1; J gene: TRBJ1-1; CDR3 DNA: TGCGCCAGCAGCTCCGGGTACGGGGGGACTGAAGCTTTCTTT; CDR3 protein: CASSSGYGGTEAFF
D gene: .; clone size: .; V gene: TRBV7-9; J gene: TRBJ1-2; CDR3 DNA: TGTGCCAGCAACGGACGACGGGGAGGCTACACCTTC; CDR3 protein: CASNGRRGGYTF
D gene: .; clone size: few; V gene: TRBV6-1; J gene: TRBJ1-6; CDR3 DNA: TGTGCCAGCAGTGATGAACAGAGGGGGAATTCACCCCTCCACTTT; CDR3 protein: CASSDEQRGNSPLHF